Reported below is one T cell receptor beta chain. Under the authors' procedure: Counts of nucleated cells, estimated from reference gene primer amplification, were obtained. This table comes from immunoSEQ multiplex PCR, and its TCRdb copy is limited to in-frame clones, with some not included. V and J calls and clone size follow that table, whereas D and trimming were derived from the DNA. The sample yields tens of thousands of clones, about nine tenths seen once. The record originates from a study of blood T cell repertoires in COVID-19. The overall study: The analysed material was cDNA or gDNA that came from T cells, B-cell-depleted T cells, or PBMCs.

V lost 0 bases to trimming and J lost 3 bases, with 6 bases between them. This CDR3 has 13 residues. Germline V gives CDR1 SGDLS, CDR2 YYNGEE. The clonotype comes from a male donor with acute or convalescent COVID-19. Sequencing was done on a sample of peripheral blood. This chain uses TRBV9 with TRBJ1-2, with D unclear. The CDR3 region is CASSVGRDYGYTF. DNA for the CDR3: TGTGCCAGCAGCGTAGGGCGGGACTATGGCTACACCTTC.